Below, one TCR beta chain is given with its context. TCRdb's table, derived via immunoSEQ multiplex PCR, lists solely in-frame clones and lacks some. Of tens of thousands of clones listed, roughly nine tenths are singletons. The CDR3 is 15 amino acids. V shed 4 bases and J shed 0 bases, with 12 bases lying between them. CDR1 and CDR2 from the germline V gene are MGHRA and YSYEKL. The sample comes from a study of blood T cell repertoires in COVID-19. In the study overall: The analysed material was cDNA or gDNA that came from T cells, B-cell-depleted T cells, or PBMCs.

Source material: peripheral blood. The chain combines TRBV4-1 with TRBJ2-5; D is uncertain. The TCR was taken from a man aged 50-60 years with active COVID-19. CDR3 bases: TGCGCCAGCAGCCTTGGAGAACGGAACCAAGAGACCCAGTACTTC. Protein product: CASSLGERNQETQYF.